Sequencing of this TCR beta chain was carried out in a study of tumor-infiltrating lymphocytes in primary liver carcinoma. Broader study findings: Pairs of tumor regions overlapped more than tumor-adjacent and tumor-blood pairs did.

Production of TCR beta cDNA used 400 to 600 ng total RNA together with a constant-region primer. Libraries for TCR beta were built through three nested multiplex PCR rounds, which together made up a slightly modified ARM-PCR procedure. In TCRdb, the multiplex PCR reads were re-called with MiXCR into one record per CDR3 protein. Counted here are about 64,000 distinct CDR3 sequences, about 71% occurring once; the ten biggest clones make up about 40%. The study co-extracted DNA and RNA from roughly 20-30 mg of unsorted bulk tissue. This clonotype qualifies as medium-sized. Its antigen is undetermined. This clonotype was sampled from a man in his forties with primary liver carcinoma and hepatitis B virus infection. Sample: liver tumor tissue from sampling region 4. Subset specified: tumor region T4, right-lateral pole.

The CDR3 DNA follows: TGTGCCAGCAGCAACCAGGTGGCCGCTAACTATGGCTACACCTTC. Translating gives CASSNQVAANYGYTF. J is TRBJ1-2 and V is TRBV11-2; D unresolved. The germline CDR1 and CDR2 sequences are SGHAT and FQNNGV. Trimming left V 5 bases short and J 0 bases short, with 13 bases between. CDR3 length: 15 residues.